Listed below are T cell receptor beta chains from one sample, sequenced in a study of T cells in Graves' hyperthyroidism and ophthalmopathy. Each CDR3 protein is one row after TCRdb ran MiXCR on the multiplex PCR reads. The table shows 500,000 or so distinct CDR3 sequences, with more than 15% occurring only once. Sequencing was performed on blood. The receptors stem from a young woman with Graves' ophthalmopathy. Both conserved end residues are part of each CDR3. The D gene is left open where the match is weak. The size of a clone is reported for some rows only, either as once, few or many, or as a class for expanded clones.

j_call: TRBJ1-2
d_call: TRBD1
v_call: TRBV27
clone_size: few
cdr3_aa: CASGQGNYGYTF
cdr3_nt: TGTGCCAGTGGACAGGGGAACTATGGCTACACCTTC

j_call: TRBJ2-2
d_call: TRBD1
v_call: TRBV11-2
clone_size: few
cdr3_aa: CASSVVEGATGYTGELFF
cdr3_nt: TGTGCCAGCAGCGTAGTAGAGGGGGCCACAGGCTACACCGGGGAGCTGTTTTTT

j_call: TRBJ2-2
d_call: NA
v_call: TRBV12-3/TRBV12-4
clone_size: NA
cdr3_aa: CASSLYRAGELFF
cdr3_nt: TGTGCCAGCAGTTTATACAGGGCTGGGGAGCTGTTTTTT

j_call: TRBJ2-5
d_call: NA
v_call: TRBV7-9
clone_size: many
cdr3_aa: CASSLHQEGETQYF
cdr3_nt: TGTGCCAGCAGCTTGCACCAAGAAGGAGAGACCCAGTACTTC

j_call: TRBJ1-2
d_call: NA
v_call: TRBV7-2
clone_size: few
cdr3_aa: CASSSGSPFLNYGYTF
cdr3_nt: TGTGCCAGCAGCTCAGGAAGCCCCTTCCTCAACTATGGCTACACCTTC

j_call: TRBJ1-1
d_call: TRBD1
v_call: TRBV7-9
clone_size: NA
cdr3_aa: CASSLDRGLAFF
cdr3_nt: TGTGCCAGCAGCTTGGACAGGGGGTTGGCTTTCTTT

j_call: TRBJ1-1
d_call: NA
v_call: TRBV30
clone_size: NA
cdr3_aa: CAWSRVLGEAFF
cdr3_nt: TGTGCCTGGAGTAGAGTTTTGGGTGAAGCTTTCTTT

j_call: TRBJ2-3
d_call: TRBD2
v_call: TRBV13
clone_size: many
cdr3_aa: CASSSPLAGGTDTQYF
cdr3_nt: TGTGCCAGCAGCTCCCCATTAGCGGGGGGGACAGATACGCAGTATTTT

j_call: TRBJ1-2
d_call: TRBD1
v_call: TRBV7-9
clone_size: NA
cdr3_aa: CASSLGQGYDDYGYTF
cdr3_nt: TGTGCCAGCAGCTTAGGACAGGGGTATGACGACTATGGCTACACCTTC

j_call: TRBJ2-1
d_call: NA
v_call: TRBV6-1
clone_size: many
cdr3_aa: CASSAAVLVTYNEQFF
cdr3_nt: TGTGCCAGCAGTGCCGCGGTTCTGGTAACCTACAATGAGCAGTTCTTC

j_call: TRBJ2-1
d_call: NA
v_call: TRBV4-2
clone_size: NA
cdr3_aa: CASSQGRRGMAYNEQFF
cdr3_nt: TGTGCCAGCAGCCAAGGCCGCCGCGGGATGGCCTACAATGAGCAGTTCTTC

j_call: TRBJ1-4
d_call: TRBD1
v_call: TRBV7-6
clone_size: NA
cdr3_aa: CASSQDRAVGKLFF
cdr3_nt: TGTGCCAGCAGCCAGGACAGGGCTGTGGGGAAACTGTTTTTT

j_call: TRBJ1-1
d_call: NA
v_call: TRBV20-1
clone_size: many
cdr3_aa: CSASREAEGTEAFF
cdr3_nt: TGCAGTGCTAGCCGAGAGGCGGAGGGCACTGAAGCTTTCTTT

j_call: TRBJ1-6
d_call: TRBD1
v_call: TRBV6-2/TRBV6-3
clone_size: NA
cdr3_aa: CASNPDRDHSPLHF
cdr3_nt: TGTGCCAGCAACCCGGACAGGGACCATTCACCCCTCCACTTT

j_call: TRBJ2-7
d_call: NA
v_call: TRBV2
clone_size: many
cdr3_aa: CASSDEGLAAYEQYF
cdr3_nt: TGTGCCAGCAGTGACGAGGGGCTAGCCGCCTACGAGCAGTACTTC

j_call: TRBJ1-3
d_call: NA
v_call: TRBV11-2
clone_size: NA
cdr3_aa: CASSLDGKLQGTGNTIYF
cdr3_nt: TGTGCCAGCAGCTTAGACGGGAAACTTCAGGGAACTGGAAACACCATATATTTT

j_call: TRBJ1-2
d_call: NA
v_call: TRBV27
clone_size: many
cdr3_aa: CASSLGENYGYTF
cdr3_nt: TGTGCCAGCAGCTTAGGGGAGAACTATGGCTACACCTTC

j_call: TRBJ2-1
d_call: NA
v_call: TRBV12-3/TRBV12-4
clone_size: many
cdr3_aa: CASSSQTYNEQFF
cdr3_nt: TGTGCCAGCAGTTCGCAGACCTACAATGAGCAGTTCTTC

j_call: TRBJ2-3
d_call: NA
v_call: TRBV11-2
clone_size: few
cdr3_aa: CASSLIGHGTDTQYF
cdr3_nt: TGTGCCAGCAGCTTAATAGGACATGGGACAGATACGCAGTATTTT

j_call: TRBJ1-2
d_call: NA
v_call: TRBV2
clone_size: many
cdr3_aa: CASSDDGARWRYGYTF
cdr3_nt: TGTGCCAGCAGTGATGATGGGGCGAGATGGCGATATGGCTACACCTTC

j_call: TRBJ1-1
d_call: NA
v_call: TRBV2
clone_size: many
cdr3_aa: CASSSPPYTEAFF
cdr3_nt: TGTGCCAGCAGCAGTCCCCCCTACACTGAAGCTTTCTTT

j_call: TRBJ2-4
d_call: NA
v_call: TRBV20-1
clone_size: few
cdr3_aa: CSAREVGQVNIQYF
cdr3_nt: TGCAGTGCTAGAGAAGTGGGGCAGGTAAACATTCAGTACTTC

j_call: TRBJ2-5
d_call: NA
v_call: TRBV27
clone_size: many
cdr3_aa: CASSLAGMYQETQYF
cdr3_nt: TGTGCCAGCAGTTTAGCAGGGATGTACCAAGAGACCCAGTACTTC

j_call: TRBJ1-2
d_call: NA
v_call: TRBV12-3/TRBV12-4
clone_size: few
cdr3_aa: CASSFFSNYGYTF
cdr3_nt: TGTGCCAGCAGTTTTTTTTCCAACTATGGCTACACCTTC

j_call: TRBJ1-6
d_call: NA
v_call: TRBV20-1
clone_size: few
cdr3_aa: CSATPGQGFSSPLHF
cdr3_nt: TGCAGTGCGACGCCCGGCCAAGGTTTCAGCTCACCCCTCCACTTT

j_call: TRBJ1-1
d_call: NA
v_call: TRBV28
clone_size: many
cdr3_aa: CASRTQGTEAFF
cdr3_nt: TGTGCCAGCAGGACCCAGGGAACCGAAGCTTTCTTT

j_call: TRBJ2-1
d_call: TRBD2
v_call: TRBV19
clone_size: few
cdr3_aa: CASSIDSGSYSYNEQFF
cdr3_nt: TGTGCCAGTAGTATAGACAGCGGGAGTTACTCCTACAATGAGCAGTTCTTC

j_call: TRBJ2-7
d_call: TRBD2
v_call: TRBV7-9
clone_size: NA
cdr3_aa: CASSFISPSLAGVPNYEQYF
cdr3_nt: TGTGCCAGCAGCTTTATATCCCCATCCCTAGCGGGAGTCCCAAACTACGAGCAGTACTTC

j_call: TRBJ1-1
d_call: NA
v_call: TRBV7-2
clone_size: NA
cdr3_aa: CASSPTSKVTEAFF
cdr3_nt: TGTGCCAGCAGCCCGACATCGAAAGTTACTGAAGCTTTCTTT

j_call: TRBJ2-7
d_call: TRBD1
v_call: TRBV6-2/TRBV6-3
clone_size: many
cdr3_aa: CASSYDRGHYEQYF
cdr3_nt: TGTGCCAGCAGTTACGACAGGGGGCACTACGAGCAGTACTTC

j_call: TRBJ2-7
d_call: TRBD1
v_call: TRBV27
clone_size: many
cdr3_aa: CASSLSSPGQGAIYEQYF
cdr3_nt: TGTGCCAGCAGTTTATCGTCACCGGGACAGGGGGCGATCTACGAGCAGTACTTC

j_call: TRBJ1-1
d_call: NA
v_call: TRBV5-4
clone_size: few
cdr3_aa: CASSARGSPIEAFF
cdr3_nt: TGTGCCAGCAGCGCCCGGGGGAGCCCGATTGAAGCTTTCTTT

j_call: TRBJ2-5
d_call: TRBD2
v_call: TRBV20-1
clone_size: NA
cdr3_aa: CSADLGGGFQETQYF
cdr3_nt: TGCAGTGCTGACCTTGGCGGGGGGTTCCAAGAGACCCAGTACTTC

j_call: TRBJ1-4
d_call: NA
v_call: TRBV19
clone_size: NA
cdr3_aa: CASSGRGPEKLFF
cdr3_nt: TGTGCCAGTAGTGGAAGGGGCCCTGAAAAACTGTTTTTT

j_call: TRBJ1-2
d_call: TRBD1
v_call: TRBV6-1
clone_size: NA
cdr3_aa: CASSGQEAYGYTF
cdr3_nt: TGTGCCAGCTCGGGACAGGAAGCATATGGCTACACCTTC

j_call: TRBJ2-3
d_call: TRBD2
v_call: TRBV6-1
clone_size: few
cdr3_aa: CASSPSGTDTDTQYF
cdr3_nt: TGTGCCAGCAGCCCTAGCGGGACTGACACAGATACGCAGTATTTT

j_call: TRBJ1-1
d_call: NA
v_call: TRBV19
clone_size: NA
cdr3_aa: CASSYDRYTEAFF
cdr3_nt: TGTGCCAGTAGTTACGACAGATACACTGAAGCTTTCTTT

j_call: TRBJ2-5
d_call: TRBD2
v_call: TRBV6-2/TRBV6-3
clone_size: many
cdr3_aa: CASRNGGGRETQYF
cdr3_nt: TGTGCCAGCAGGAATGGGGGAGGGAGAGAGACCCAGTACTTC

j_call: TRBJ1-6
d_call: TRBD1
v_call: TRBV6-1
clone_size: NA
cdr3_aa: CASSELQGPASPLHF
cdr3_nt: TGTGCCAGCAGTGAACTACAGGGGCCGGCATCACCCCTCCACTTT

j_call: TRBJ2-1
d_call: NA
v_call: TRBV7-9
clone_size: few
cdr3_aa: CASSLGDTLINEQFF
cdr3_nt: TGTGCCAGCAGCTTGGGCGACACGCTCATCAATGAGCAGTTCTTC

j_call: TRBJ2-1
d_call: TRBD2
v_call: TRBV11-2
clone_size: many
cdr3_aa: CASISYGTSGANEQFF
cdr3_nt: TGTGCCAGCATCTCCTACGGGACTAGCGGGGCCAATGAGCAGTTCTTC

j_call: TRBJ2-5
d_call: NA
v_call: TRBV12-3/TRBV12-4
clone_size: many
cdr3_aa: CASKDTIQETQYF
cdr3_nt: TGTGCCAGCAAAGACACCATCCAAGAGACCCAGTACTTC

j_call: TRBJ1-2
d_call: NA
v_call: TRBV6-5
clone_size: many
cdr3_aa: CASSYSSAVPNYGYTF
cdr3_nt: TGTGCCAGCAGTTACTCGTCGGCAGTCCCTAACTATGGCTACACCTTC

j_call: TRBJ1-1
d_call: NA
v_call: TRBV12-3/TRBV12-4
clone_size: few
cdr3_aa: CASSPRGGRPTEAFF
cdr3_nt: TGTGCCAGCAGCCCTAGGGGGGGGCGCCCCACTGAAGCTTTCTTT

j_call: TRBJ1-4
d_call: TRBD1
v_call: TRBV3-1
clone_size: many
cdr3_aa: CASNGQGGDEKLFF
cdr3_nt: TGTGCCAGCAACGGACAGGGGGGGGATGAAAAACTGTTTTTT

j_call: TRBJ1-2
d_call: NA
v_call: TRBV29-1
clone_size: NA
cdr3_aa: CSVEWMAQTFNYGYTF
cdr3_nt: TGCAGCGTTGAATGGATGGCCCAGACCTTTAACTATGGCTACACCTTC

j_call: TRBJ2-5
d_call: NA
v_call: TRBV4-2
clone_size: NA
cdr3_aa: CASSQDERAGRNPDLGETQYF
cdr3_nt: TGTGCCAGCAGCCAAGACGAAAGGGCAGGGCGAAACCCCGACCTGGGAGAGACCCAGTACTTC

j_call: TRBJ1-1
d_call: NA
v_call: TRBV9
clone_size: many
cdr3_aa: CASSVGEGMAEAFF
cdr3_nt: TGTGCCAGCAGCGTAGGGGAGGGGATGGCTGAAGCTTTCTTT

j_call: TRBJ2-1
d_call: NA
v_call: TRBV15
clone_size: few
cdr3_aa: CATSRATGRSDEQFF
cdr3_nt: TGTGCCACCAGCAGAGCAACAGGGCGTAGCGATGAGCAGTTCTTC

j_call: TRBJ1-1
d_call: TRBD1
v_call: TRBV28
clone_size: NA
cdr3_aa: CASSLWDRGRGTEAFF
cdr3_nt: TGTGCCAGCAGTTTATGGGACAGGGGGCGGGGCACTGAAGCTTTCTTT

j_call: TRBJ1-3
d_call: TRBD1
v_call: TRBV27
clone_size: NA
cdr3_aa: CASSSQPGQPYLWSGNTIYF
cdr3_nt: TGTGCCAGCAGTTCGCAACCGGGACAGCCGTACCTATGGTCTGGAAACACCATATATTTT

j_call: TRBJ1-4
d_call: TRBD1
v_call: TRBV4-1
clone_size: few
cdr3_aa: CASRGDRGPRQTNEKLFF
cdr3_nt: TGCGCCAGCAGGGGGGACAGGGGGCCCCGACAGACTAATGAAAAACTGTTTTTT

j_call: TRBJ2-5
d_call: NA
v_call: TRBV3-1
clone_size: NA
cdr3_aa: CASSYLSGEETQYF
cdr3_nt: TGTGCCAGCAGCTACCTTTCGGGGGAAGAGACCCAGTACTTC

j_call: TRBJ2-1
d_call: TRBD1
v_call: TRBV7-3
clone_size: NA
cdr3_aa: CASSSTGAGNEQFF
cdr3_nt: TGTGCCAGCAGCTCGACAGGGGCGGGCAATGAGCAGTTCTTC

j_call: TRBJ2-3
d_call: TRBD2
v_call: TRBV30
clone_size: many
cdr3_aa: CAWSASGTRGIDTQYF
cdr3_nt: TGTGCCTGGAGTGCCTCCGGGACTAGGGGTATTGATACGCAGTATTTT

j_call: TRBJ2-3
d_call: NA
v_call: TRBV19
clone_size: NA
cdr3_aa: CASSVLARDTQYF
cdr3_nt: TGTGCCAGTAGTGTCCTAGCAAGGGATACGCAGTATTTT

j_call: TRBJ1-1
d_call: NA
v_call: TRBV4-1
clone_size: NA
cdr3_aa: CASSRTWGPGTEAFF
cdr3_nt: TGCGCCAGCAGCCGCACCTGGGGCCCGGGGACTGAAGCTTTCTTT